These T cell receptor beta chains were read from a single sample in a study of response to subunit inactivated influenza vaccine. TCRdb re-called the RT-PCR reads through MiXCR, storing one row per CDR3 protein. The sample lists under 950,000 distinct CDR3 sequences; 21% were seen once. The input for sequencing was PBMCs from blood, taken around 5 days after vaccination. The receptors originated from a man aged 50-60 years who received an inactivated influenza vaccine. Each CDR3 is given with its conserved first and last residue. D genes are given only for firm matches. For some rows the clone size is stated as once, few or many, or as a class when expanded; others skip it.

cdr3_nt: TGTGCCAGCAGTTACTCGACAGGGGGGGTGTATGAGCAGTTCTTC
cdr3_aa: CASSYSTGGVYEQFF
v_call: TRBV6-5
d_call: TRBD1
j_call: TRBJ2-1
clone_size: few

cdr3_nt: TGTGCCAGCAGTCCACAGGGGGTTAATGAAAAACTGTTTTTT
cdr3_aa: CASSPQGVNEKLFF
v_call: TRBV12-3/TRBV12-4
d_call: TRBD1
j_call: TRBJ1-4
clone_size: few

cdr3_nt: TGCGCCAGCAGCTTTTCCGATCCGGGGTCAGGGGAGACCCAGTACTTC
cdr3_aa: CASSFSDPGSGETQYF
v_call: TRBV5-1
d_call: NA
j_call: TRBJ2-5
clone_size: few

cdr3_nt: TGCAGTGCTAGAGACCCCGCGGGGGTGCGGGCGCGGGAGCAGTTCTTC
cdr3_aa: CSARDPAGVRAREQFF
v_call: TRBV20-1
d_call: TRBD2
j_call: TRBJ2-1
clone_size: NA

cdr3_nt: TGTGCCAGTAGTAAGCGGATCGGTTCCTACAATGAGCAGTTCTTC
cdr3_aa: CASSKRIGSYNEQFF
v_call: TRBV19
d_call: NA
j_call: TRBJ2-1
clone_size: NA

cdr3_nt: TGTGCCAGCAGTGACTTCGGCGGGGAGCTGTTTTTT
cdr3_aa: CASSDFGGELFF
v_call: TRBV6-1
d_call: NA
j_call: TRBJ2-2
clone_size: NA

cdr3_nt: TGCGCCAGCAGCTTGGAGGGCGGAAACTATGGCTACACCTTC
cdr3_aa: CASSLEGGNYGYTF
v_call: TRBV5-1
d_call: NA
j_call: TRBJ1-2
clone_size: NA

cdr3_nt: TGTGCCAGCAGCTTTATCCCTAGCGGAGCCTACGAGCAGTACTTC
cdr3_aa: CASSFIPSGAYEQYF
v_call: TRBV7-8
d_call: TRBD2
j_call: TRBJ2-7
clone_size: NA

cdr3_nt: TGTGCCAGCAGCTTCCCCGGGAGCGGAGAGCAGTACTTC
cdr3_aa: CASSFPGSGEQYF
v_call: TRBV7-9
d_call: NA
j_call: TRBJ2-7
clone_size: NA

cdr3_nt: TGTGCCAGCAGTACCGGGACAGGGGGCTTCCACGAGCAGTACTTC
cdr3_aa: CASSTGTGGFHEQYF
v_call: TRBV5-5
d_call: TRBD1
j_call: TRBJ2-7
clone_size: many

cdr3_nt: TGCAGTGCTAGAGCACAGGGAAAGCACACTGAAGCTTTCTTT
cdr3_aa: CSARAQGKHTEAFF
v_call: TRBV20-1
d_call: NA
j_call: TRBJ1-1
clone_size: NA

cdr3_nt: TGCGCCAGCAGCTTGGTAGGTAGCGGGAGTTACAATGAGCAGTTCTTC
cdr3_aa: CASSLVGSGSYNEQFF
v_call: TRBV7-2
d_call: TRBD2
j_call: TRBJ2-1
clone_size: many

cdr3_nt: TGTGCCAGCAGCGATACTTTTAGGGCCAACTACGAGCAGTACTTC
cdr3_aa: CASSDTFRANYEQYF
v_call: TRBV3-1
d_call: NA
j_call: TRBJ2-7
clone_size: many

cdr3_nt: TGTGCCAGCAGCCGAGGGGGGGGCAGGGAGACCCAGTACTTC
cdr3_aa: CASSRGGGRETQYF
v_call: TRBV7-2
d_call: NA
j_call: TRBJ2-5
clone_size: few

cdr3_nt: TGTGCCAGCAGTGAAAGGACGGATTCCTACGAGCAGTACTTC
cdr3_aa: CASSERTDSYEQYF
v_call: TRBV6-1
d_call: NA
j_call: TRBJ2-7
clone_size: few

cdr3_nt: TGTGCCAGCAGTTACTCGATATTAGGACAGGGTTATTACGAGCAGTACTTC
cdr3_aa: CASSYSILGQGYYEQYF
v_call: TRBV6-5
d_call: TRBD1
j_call: TRBJ2-7
clone_size: NA

cdr3_nt: TGCAGTGCTAGAGACCCCGGGACGGGAAGCTCCTACGAGCAGTACTTC
cdr3_aa: CSARDPGTGSSYEQYF
v_call: TRBV20-1
d_call: NA
j_call: TRBJ2-7
clone_size: NA

cdr3_nt: TGTGCCACCACAGGGGGCTTTGCCACCGGGGAGCTGTTTTTT
cdr3_aa: CATTGGFATGELFF
v_call: TRBV19
d_call: TRBD1
j_call: TRBJ2-2
clone_size: few

cdr3_nt: TGTGCCAGCAGCGTAGGAGGGGGACAGGGATACACCGGGGAGCTGTTTTTT
cdr3_aa: CASSVGGGQGYTGELFF
v_call: TRBV9
d_call: TRBD1
j_call: TRBJ2-2
clone_size: once

cdr3_nt: TGTGCCACCAGCAGAGATGAAGGGGGGCGGAGCACCATATATTTT
cdr3_aa: CATSRDEGGRSTIYF
v_call: TRBV15
d_call: NA
j_call: TRBJ1-3
clone_size: NA

cdr3_nt: TGTGCCAGCAGTCAACTAGCGGGACCCTACGAGCAGTACTTC
cdr3_aa: CASSQLAGPYEQYF
v_call: TRBV7-2
d_call: TRBD2
j_call: TRBJ2-7
clone_size: NA

cdr3_nt: TGTGCCACCAGTGATATCGACAGAATCTATGGCTACACCTTC
cdr3_aa: CATSDIDRIYGYTF
v_call: TRBV24-1
d_call: NA
j_call: TRBJ1-2
clone_size: NA

cdr3_nt: TGTGCCAGCAGCTTAAATATGAAGAATTCACCCCTCCACTTT
cdr3_aa: CASSLNMKNSPLHF
v_call: TRBV7-2
d_call: NA
j_call: TRBJ1-6
clone_size: NA

cdr3_nt: TGCAGTGCTCCCGCACTAGTCTCCGAGCAGTACTTC
cdr3_aa: CSAPALVSEQYF
v_call: TRBV20-1
d_call: NA
j_call: TRBJ2-7
clone_size: few

cdr3_nt: TGTGCCAGCAGTTTGGAAGTAATACCTAGCACAGATACGCAGTATTTT
cdr3_aa: CASSLEVIPSTDTQYF
v_call: TRBV12-3/TRBV12-4
d_call: NA
j_call: TRBJ2-3
clone_size: many

cdr3_nt: TGTGCCAGCAGCCAAGAGAGTCCACATGAACTAGCGGTAGAGCAGTTCTTC
cdr3_aa: CASSQESPHELAVEQFF
v_call: TRBV3-1
d_call: TRBD2
j_call: TRBJ2-1
clone_size: few

cdr3_nt: TGTGCCAGCAGCTATCGGACCCCCTACGAGCAGTACTTC
cdr3_aa: CASSYRTPYEQYF
v_call: TRBV6-2/TRBV6-3
d_call: NA
j_call: TRBJ2-7
clone_size: NA

cdr3_nt: TGCGCCAGCAGCTTGGAGAGTCCGGGACTAGCTTCGTGGTTCTTC
cdr3_aa: CASSLESPGLASWFF
v_call: TRBV5-1
d_call: TRBD2
j_call: TRBJ2-1
clone_size: few

cdr3_nt: TGTGCCAGCAGCTGGGGACAGCGCTCCTACGAGCAGTACTTC
cdr3_aa: CASSWGQRSYEQYF
v_call: TRBV5-5
d_call: TRBD1
j_call: TRBJ2-7
clone_size: NA

cdr3_nt: TGTGCCAGCAGCGGGGCGTCCGGGGAGCTGTTTTTT
cdr3_aa: CASSGASGELFF
v_call: TRBV11-2
d_call: NA
j_call: TRBJ2-2
clone_size: few

cdr3_nt: TGCAGTGCTGTCCGGGATTACTACAATGAGCAGTTCTTC
cdr3_aa: CSAVRDYYNEQFF
v_call: TRBV20-1
d_call: NA
j_call: TRBJ2-1
clone_size: few

cdr3_nt: TGTGCCACCAGCACAGATGGGAGCTCCTACAATGAGCAGTTCTTC
cdr3_aa: CATSTDGSSYNEQFF
v_call: TRBV15
d_call: NA
j_call: TRBJ2-1
clone_size: NA

cdr3_nt: TGTGCCAGCAGTTCCGGGACAGGGGGCAGAACCGGGGAGCTGTTTTTT
cdr3_aa: CASSSGTGGRTGELFF
v_call: TRBV7-2
d_call: TRBD1
j_call: TRBJ2-2
clone_size: NA

cdr3_nt: TGTGCCAGCAGTTTACAACAGTACTATGGCTACACCTTC
cdr3_aa: CASSLQQYYGYTF
v_call: TRBV12-3/TRBV12-4
d_call: NA
j_call: TRBJ1-2
clone_size: many

cdr3_nt: TGCAGTGCTAGACCTGACAGTCTTGGCTACACCTTC
cdr3_aa: CSARPDSLGYTF
v_call: TRBV20-1
d_call: NA
j_call: TRBJ1-2
clone_size: few

cdr3_nt: TGCAGTGCTCCCTCCGTGAACACCGGGGAGCTGTTTTTT
cdr3_aa: CSAPSVNTGELFF
v_call: TRBV20-1
d_call: NA
j_call: TRBJ2-2
clone_size: NA

cdr3_nt: TGCAGCGTTACCCTGGACAGGGGAAGCGACATTCAGTACTTC
cdr3_aa: CSVTLDRGSDIQYF
v_call: TRBV29-1
d_call: TRBD1
j_call: TRBJ2-4
clone_size: NA

cdr3_nt: TGTGCCAGCAGTTTATGGGGACAGGGGGCGCAAACCAAAAACATTCAGTACTTC
cdr3_aa: CASSLWGQGAQTKNIQYF
v_call: TRBV28
d_call: TRBD1
j_call: TRBJ2-4
clone_size: few

cdr3_nt: TGCGCCAGCAGCCAGCAAAGAGGTTTGGTTGAGCAGTTCTTC
cdr3_aa: CASSQQRGLVEQFF
v_call: TRBV4-3
d_call: NA
j_call: TRBJ2-1
clone_size: few

cdr3_nt: TGTGCCAGCGGCCAGAGGACGGGTGGCTACACCTTC
cdr3_aa: CASGQRTGGYTF
v_call: TRBV12-3/TRBV12-4
d_call: NA
j_call: TRBJ1-2
clone_size: once

cdr3_nt: TGTGCCATCAGTGACCCGATGGGTCCGACAGATACGCAGTATTTT
cdr3_aa: CAISDPMGPTDTQYF
v_call: TRBV10-3
d_call: NA
j_call: TRBJ2-3
clone_size: few

cdr3_nt: TGTGCCAGCAGCCAAGAATTAGGGGGCTACGAGCAGTACTTC
cdr3_aa: CASSQELGGYEQYF
v_call: TRBV3-1
d_call: NA
j_call: TRBJ2-7
clone_size: NA

cdr3_nt: TGTGCCAGCAGCTCCCTAGCGGGAGGCCGGTACAATGAGCAGTTCTTC
cdr3_aa: CASSSLAGGRYNEQFF
v_call: TRBV7-2
d_call: TRBD2
j_call: TRBJ2-1
clone_size: NA

cdr3_nt: TGTGCCAGCAGCTTAAGCGATGGGACCGGGGAGCTGTTTTTT
cdr3_aa: CASSLSDGTGELFF
v_call: TRBV7-2
d_call: NA
j_call: TRBJ2-2
clone_size: NA

cdr3_nt: TGTGCCAGCAGTTTGGAGTGGGGGGTCACCGGGGAGCTGTTTTTT
cdr3_aa: CASSLEWGVTGELFF
v_call: TRBV12-3/TRBV12-4
d_call: NA
j_call: TRBJ2-2
clone_size: few

cdr3_nt: TGTGCCAGCAGTTTTTTCTCCGGGCCGAGGGCCGGGGAGCTGTTTTTT
cdr3_aa: CASSFFSGPRAGELFF
v_call: TRBV12-3/TRBV12-4
d_call: NA
j_call: TRBJ2-2
clone_size: NA

cdr3_nt: TGTGCCAGCAGCCATAGGCGTAACTATGGCTACACCTTC
cdr3_aa: CASSHRRNYGYTF
v_call: TRBV3-1
d_call: NA
j_call: TRBJ1-2
clone_size: few

cdr3_nt: TGCAGTGCTTTAGCGGGGGCGCCCGGAGATACGCAGTATTTT
cdr3_aa: CSALAGAPGDTQYF
v_call: TRBV20-1
d_call: TRBD2
j_call: TRBJ2-3
clone_size: NA

cdr3_nt: TGTGCCAGCAGACGGGGGACAGGGACGTCTGGGGCCAACGTCCTGACTTTC
cdr3_aa: CASRRGTGTSGANVLTF
v_call: TRBV6-2/TRBV6-3
d_call: TRBD1
j_call: TRBJ2-6
clone_size: NA

cdr3_nt: TGTGCCAGCAGCGACAGGGTGGCCTACAATGAGCAGTTCTTC
cdr3_aa: CASSDRVAYNEQFF
v_call: TRBV12-3/TRBV12-4
d_call: TRBD1
j_call: TRBJ2-1
clone_size: few

cdr3_nt: TGTGCCAGCAGTGAATGGGACAGGGGGCGGCCTGAAGCTTTCTTT
cdr3_aa: CASSEWDRGRPEAFF
v_call: TRBV25-1
d_call: TRBD1
j_call: TRBJ1-1
clone_size: NA

cdr3_nt: TGTGCCAGCAGCTTAGTCACAGGGGAGTATGGCTACACCTTC
cdr3_aa: CASSLVTGEYGYTF
v_call: TRBV7-2
d_call: TRBD1
j_call: TRBJ1-2
clone_size: few

cdr3_nt: TGTGCCAGCAGCCAAGGCACTAGCGTACTTGTCCCCCAGTACTTC
cdr3_aa: CASSQGTSVLVPQYF
v_call: TRBV3-1
d_call: TRBD2
j_call: TRBJ2-5
clone_size: few

cdr3_nt: TGCAGTGCAACGGGACTCGCCGACTACGAGCAGTACTTC
cdr3_aa: CSATGLADYEQYF
v_call: TRBV20-1
d_call: NA
j_call: TRBJ2-7
clone_size: few

cdr3_nt: TGTGCCAGCCGAGGGGCAGCCTTCAATGAGCAGTTCTTC
cdr3_aa: CASRGAAFNEQFF
v_call: TRBV6-1
d_call: NA
j_call: TRBJ2-1
clone_size: NA

cdr3_nt: TGTGCCATACTGACAGAGAACACCGGGGAGCTGTTTTTT
cdr3_aa: CAILTENTGELFF
v_call: TRBV10-3
d_call: NA
j_call: TRBJ2-2
clone_size: once